This T cell receptor (beta chain) was recovered during a study of shared clonotypes between healthy human individuals. General study findings and limits: Collection of samples was limited to blood; tissue repertoires likely differ.

In the naive CD8 group, cells lacked CD45RO and were positively selected for CCR7, so terminally differentiated effector memory CD45RA+ cells were left out. Clones were sequenced by immunoSEQ multiplex PCR, and TCRdb holds only the in-frame ones, with some missing. Of about 1.9 million clones in the sample, around 93% are singletons; the top ten hold approximately 1.7%. This CDR3 region has 17 residues. Trimming removed 5 bases from V and 6 bases from J; junction bases left unmatched: 16. Germline V gene data show CDR1 as SEHNR and CDR2 as FQNEAQ (reference sequence). As for this clone: What it recognizes is unknown.

The chain has TRBV7-9 and TRBJ2-7; 10 bases match TRBD2. Material for sequencing was naive CD8+ T cells from PBMCs. This clonotype originated in a man between 18 and 35 years old in good health. Some clones in this sample may be carry-over from other donors' samples. The CDR3: CASSARPGEAGGPEQYF. For the CDR3, the DNA is TGTGCCAGCAGCGCTCGGCCTGGGGAAGCGGGAGGGCCCGAGCAGTACTTC. Combining the CDR3 with reference TRBV7-9 and TRBJ2-7 gives the whole variable domain DTGVSQNPRHKITKRGQNVTFRCDPISEHNRLYWYRQTLGQGPEFLTYFQNEAQLEKSRLLSDRFSAERPKGSFSTLEIQRTEQGDSAMYLCASSARPGEAGGPEQYFGPGTRLTVT.